The clone carrying this TCR beta chain appeared a few times. What it binds is not known. Assay: immunoSEQ multiplex PCR; the TCRdb copy retains only in-frame clones and omits some. The table has approximately 160,000 clones, approximately 89% seen once; the top ten hold about 9.4%. Separation from the approximately 710-subject first cohort characterized the roughly 120-subject validation cohort, to which the donors belonged. V gave up 6 bases and J gave up 5 bases; unmatched junction bases: 15. The CDR3 spans 16 residues. The germline V gene has CDR1 SEHNR and CDR2 FQNEAQ (reference sequence). These data belong to a study of cytomegalovirus exposure and HLA in healthy donors. Findings of the study overall: The dataset shows that most TCR sequences were rare, while some public TCRs occurred in many donors. A classifier reportedly called cytomegalovirus status with high sensitivity and specificity.

The sequencing sample was made of PBMCs. This receptor was taken from a young woman in good health and CMV-seropositive. The chain carries TRBV7-9 and TRBJ1-2, with 7 bases that match TRBD1. The DNA of the CDR3 is TGTGCCAGCAGGGAAATGTGGGGGGACAGCGAGTATGGCTACACCTTC. It specifies CASREMWGDSEYGYTF.